The 20 T cell receptor beta chains presented below share a single source sample, sequenced in a study of blood T cell repertoires in COVID-19. Clones were read by immunoSEQ multiplex PCR, and TCRdb kept only the in-frame ones, dropping some. The sample has hundreds of thousands of clones, approximately 89% seen once. Input material: peripheral blood. Every receptor here comes from a woman aged 50 to 60 with COVID-19, enrolled during active disease.

J is TRBJ1-2 and V is TRBV30; no firm D call. The CDR3 runs 12 residues. CDR1 is GTSNPN and CDR2 is SVGIG in the germline V gene (reference sequence). V lost 5 bases and J lost 4, with 11 bases in between. In DNA, the CDR3 is TGTGCCTGGGGTCGTAGTACCTATGGCTACACCTTC. It is translated as CAWGRSTYGYTF.

This chain joins TRBV6-5 and TRBJ1-1; 7 bases agree with TRBD1. With 6 bases clipped from V and 8 bases from J, the junction kept 6 bases outside the gene matches. This CDR3 contains 12 residues. Germline loops: CDR1 MNHEY, CDR2 SVGAGI. CDR3 DNA: TGTGCCAGCAGCGGAACAGGGGCAGAAGCTTTCTTT. Its translation: CASSGTGAEAFF.

This sequence joins TRBV28 and TRBJ1-1; TRBD1 might be the D (6 bases). From germline, CDR1 is MDHEN and CDR2 SYDVKM. The ends were cut back, 6 bases at V and 3 bases at J, with 14 bases in the middle. The CDR3 is 14 amino acids. DNA of the CDR3: TGTGCCAGCAGGGCAAGGGGGGGGGACACTGAAGCTTTCTTT. Its translation: CASRARGGDTEAFF.

The rearrangement joins TRBV11-2 to TRBJ2-2, with D possibly being TRBD1 (6 bases). CDR1 SGHAT and CDR2 FQNNGV come from the germline V gene. The V gene lost 6 bases and the J gene lost 5 bases, with 10 bases spanning the gap. The CDR3 totals 13 residues. This CDR3 reads CASRKTGTGELFF. As DNA, the CDR3 is TGTGCCAGCAGGAAGACAGGAACCGGGGAGCTGTTTTTT.

This rearrangement joins TRBV12-3 or TRBV12-4 to TRBJ1-3; possible D gene TRBD1, 6 bases. Trimming removed 4 bases at V and 8 bases at J, with 9 bases between. CDR3 length equals 12 residues. This CDR3 is CASSYTGHTIYF. CDR3 DNA sequence: TGTGCCAGCAGTTACACAGGGCACACCATATATTTT.

V usage is TRBV24-1 and J usage is TRBJ2-1; 12 positions agree with TRBD1. CDR3 size: 14 residues. Losses at the gene ends were 9 bases for V and 10 bases for J; bases not matched to a gene: 9. Germline assignment: CDR1 KGHDR and CDR2 SFDVKD. CDR3 protein: CATSGTGGTGEQFF. The CDR3 coding sequence is TGTGCCACCTCTGGGACAGGGGGCACGGGGGAGCAGTTCTTC.

The CDR3 loop reads CAISESLQGENSPLHF. The CDR3 DNA reads as TGTGCCATCAGTGAGTCCCTACAGGGGGAGAATTCACCCCTCCACTTT. V gene TRBV10-3 combines with J gene TRBJ1-6; 8 bases fit TRBD1. Germline V gene lookup returns CDR1 ENHRY and CDR2 SYGVKD. This CDR3 spans 16 amino acids. V was clipped by 0 bases and J by 7 bases; unmatched bases: 5.

The chain uses TRBV24-1 and TRBJ1-1; D is possibly TRBD1 (6 bases). Germline V lookup: CDR1 KGHDR, CDR2 SFDVKD. The CDR3 spans 11 residues. V shed 12 bases and J shed 1 base, with 8 bases lying between them. CDR3 coding DNA: TGTGCCGAGGGGGAGAACACTGAAGCTTTCTTT. Protein sequence: CAEGENTEAFF.

The chain uses TRBV5-1 and TRBJ1-6; D not resolved. This CDR3 is built from 15 residues. V lost 5 bases and J lost 0, with 9 bases in between. Germline loops: CDR1 SGHRS, CDR2 YFSETQ. This chain's CDR3 is CASSISGSYNSPLHF. The DNA for the CDR3 is TGCGCCAGCAGTATCTCAGGCTCCTATAATTCACCCCTCCACTTT.

This chain links TRBV18 with TRBJ1-6; a possible D gene is TRBD1 (6 bases). Trimming shortened V by 6 bases and J by 9 bases, and 18 bases separated the two germline ends. CDR1 is KGHSH and CDR2 is LQKENI in the germline V gene. The CDR3 consists of 15 residues. Here the CDR3 DNA reads TGTGCCAGCTCCCCAGACAGGTCCGCGTTTTCACCCCTCCACTTT. Translated: CASSPDRSAFSPLHF.

The J gene is TRBJ1-5, the V gene TRBV30; the D gene is possibly TRBD1 (5 bases). Trimming took 2 bases from V and 5 from J, leaving 10 bases between them. There are 13 residues in the CDR3. Germline-derived CDR1 and CDR2 are GTSNPN and SVGIG (reference sequence). CDR3 residues: CAWSFSGHQPQHF. The DNA for the CDR3 is TGTGCCTGGAGTTTCTCAGGGCATCAGCCCCAGCATTTT.

The chain combines TRBV5-1 with TRBJ1-6, with a tentative D call TRBD1 (6 bases). The germline V and J ends were trimmed by 1 base and 7 bases, with 9 bases remaining between them. Germline CDR1 and CDR2: SGHRS and YFSETQ. CDR3 length equals 14 residues. DNA of the CDR3: TGCGCCAGCAGCTTGCGGGGGGGCAATTCACCCCTCCACTTT. Translated: CASSLRGGNSPLHF.

This clone was observed a few times. The gene calls are TRBV19 and TRBJ1-2, with 9 bases identical to TRBD1. This CDR3 contains 15 residues. The junction had 10 bases not matched to a gene; V was cut back by 6 bases and J by 5 bases. Germline values: CDR1 LNHDA, CDR2 SQIVND (reference sequence). CDR3 in DNA: TGTGCCAGTAGACCCGGACAGGGGTACTTTTATGGCTACACCTTC. Residues: CASRPGQGYFYGYTF.

This sequence joins TRBV27 and TRBJ2-1; 16 nucleotides match TRBD2. CDR1 MNHEY and CDR2 SMNVEV come from the germline V gene (reference sequence). V lost 5 bases, J lost 10 bases, and 5 bases stayed unmatched. CDR3 size: 15 residues. The CDR3 region has the DNA TGTGCCAGCAGTCCGGGGACTAGCGGGGGGGAGGAGCAGTTCTTC. Its protein product is CASSPGTSGGEEQFF.

This clone was counted once. The genes are TRBV6-5 and TRBJ2-6; D remains ambiguous. V was pared by 11 bases and J by 2 bases, with 7 bases between. Looked up from germline, CDR1 is MNHEY and CDR2 is SVGAGI. This CDR3 contains 12 residues. DNA of the CDR3: TGTGCCGCCCGGGCTGGGGCCAACGTCCTGACTTTC. Its protein is CAARAGANVLTF.

The sample holds one count of this clone. The rearrangement uses TRBV10-2 and TRBJ2-3; D may be TRBD2 (5 bases). The CDR3 totals 16 residues. CDR1 is WSHSY and CDR2 is SAAADI in the germline V gene. Trimming pared 0 bases from V and 1 base from J, leaving 11 bases between. The CDR3 DNA reads TGCGCCAGCAGTGAGTCGAGAAGCGGTGGCACAGATACGCAGTATTTT. This encodes CASSESRSGGTDTQYF.

V usage is TRBV25-1 and J usage is TRBJ1-1; 8 nucleotides agree with TRBD1. V trimming: 6 bases; J trimming: 0 bases; junction bases outside the gene matches: 3. CDR3 size: 14 residues. Germline values: CDR1 MGHDK, CDR2 SYGVNS. CDR3 DNA sequence: TGTGCCAGCAGCTTACAGGGGGTGAACACTGAAGCTTTCTTT. Its translation is CASSLQGVNTEAFF.

The CDR3 nucleotides are TGTGCCAGCAGCCCCGCCCGGGGACAGGTGAACTATGGCTACACCTTC. Residues: CASSPARGQVNYGYTF. The chain uses TRBV27 and TRBJ1-2; 8 nucleotides agree with TRBD1. Looked up from germline, CDR1 is MNHEY and CDR2 is SMNVEV (reference sequence). This CDR3 spans 16 amino acids. V lost 6 bases and J lost 2; bases outside the gene matches: 11.

The genes are TRBV11-2 and TRBJ1-6; TRBD1 matches at 9 bases. Germline values: CDR1 SGHAT, CDR2 FQNNGV. Unmatched junction bases numbered 8, after V lost 5 bases and J lost 9 bases. There are 15 residues in the CDR3. The CDR3 spells CASSQITGGLSPLHF. The CDR3 coding sequence is TGTGCCAGCAGCCAGATCACAGGGGGCCTTTCACCCCTCCACTTT. The whole variable domain, remainder taken from reference TRBV11-2 and TRBJ1-6, is EAGVAQSPRYKIIEKRQSVAFWCNPISGHATLYWYQQILGQGPKLLIQFQNNGVVDDSQLPKDRFSAERLKGVDSTLKIQPAKLEDSAVYLCASSQITGGLSPLHFGNGTRLTVT.

V and J are TRBV5-6 and TRBJ2-1; D may be TRBD2 (7 bases). Trimming left V 3 bases short and J 7 bases short, with 26 bases between. CDR1 SGHDT and CDR2 YYEEEE come from the germline V gene. The CDR3 covers 18 residues. The CDR3 nucleotides are TGTGCCAGCAGCTCTTATGCTGGTGCGGGGGCGCGGGAAAATGAGCAGTTCTTC. Protein: CASSSYAGAGARENEQFF.